This T cell receptor (beta chain) was captured by sequencing in a study of OX40 agonist ivuxolimab in advanced cancers. Germline V CDR1 and CDR2: LNHNV, YYDKDF (reference sequence). This CDR3 is 15 amino acids long. The V and J ends lost 0 bases and 7 bases, in that order; junction bases with no gene match: 8. TCRdb keeps only in-frame clones here, not all; method: immunoSEQ multiplex PCR. The sample shows tens of thousands of clones, roughly nine tenths of them seen only once. The receptor's source is an adult with an advanced solid tumor such as melanoma, head and neck, liver or kidney cancer. The sequencing here drew on CD4+ or CD8+ T cells sorted from blood, taken in a trial of the OX40 agonist ivuxolimab. J is TRBJ1-2 and V is TRBV15, with 7 bases fitting TRBD1. The DNA for the CDR3 is TGTGCCACCAGCAGAGACGACAGGGAATTTGGTGGCTACACCTTC. Protein sequence: CATSRDDREFGGYTF.